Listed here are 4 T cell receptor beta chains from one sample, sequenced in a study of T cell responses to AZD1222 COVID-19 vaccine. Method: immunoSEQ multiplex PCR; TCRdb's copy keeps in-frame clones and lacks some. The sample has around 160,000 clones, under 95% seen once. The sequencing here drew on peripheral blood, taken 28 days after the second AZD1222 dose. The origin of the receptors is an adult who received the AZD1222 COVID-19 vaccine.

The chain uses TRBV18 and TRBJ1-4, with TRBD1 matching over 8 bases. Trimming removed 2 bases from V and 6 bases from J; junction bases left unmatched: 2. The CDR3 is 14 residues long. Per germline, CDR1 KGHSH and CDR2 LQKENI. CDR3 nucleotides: TGTGCCAGCTCACCAGGACAGGGTTATGAAAAACTGTTTTTT. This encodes CASSPGQGYEKLFF.

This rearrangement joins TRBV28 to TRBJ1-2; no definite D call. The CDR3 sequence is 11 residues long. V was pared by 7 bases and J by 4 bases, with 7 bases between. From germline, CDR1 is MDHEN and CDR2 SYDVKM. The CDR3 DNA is TGTGCCAGCACCCTCGGCTATGGCTACACCTTC. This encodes CASTLGYGYTF.

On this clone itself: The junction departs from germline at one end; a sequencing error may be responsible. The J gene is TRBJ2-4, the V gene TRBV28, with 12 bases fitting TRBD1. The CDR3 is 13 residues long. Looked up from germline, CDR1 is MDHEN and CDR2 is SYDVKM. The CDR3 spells CASSLGQGAHWVF. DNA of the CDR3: TGTGCCAGCAGCCTGGGACAGGGGGCGCATTGGGTCTTC.

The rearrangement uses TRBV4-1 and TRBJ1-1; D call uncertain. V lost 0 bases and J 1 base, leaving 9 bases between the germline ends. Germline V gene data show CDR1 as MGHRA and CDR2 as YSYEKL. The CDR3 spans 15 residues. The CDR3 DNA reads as TGCGCCAGCAGCCAAGATGGGGTTGGGAACACTGAAGCTTTCTTT. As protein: CASSQDGVGNTEAFF.